What follows are 17 T cell receptor beta chains derived from one specimen sequenced in a study of beta chain features in type 1 diabetes. cDNA synthesis used the whole RNA isolate, giving expressed TCRB sequences. The data were produced by immunoSEQ multiplex PCR, yet TCRdb's version contains in-frame clones alone and is incomplete. The table lists around 430,000 clones, about 29% of them singletons, with roughly 0.06% in the top ten. Sequencing used naive CD4+ T cells from blood. These receptors were collected from a man aged 18 to 29 in good health.

On this clone: This sample includes further DNA sequences coding for the same CDR3. The chain has TRBV15 and TRBJ2-7, with TRBD2 as a possible D gene (6 bases). The CDR3 loop spans 12 amino acids. Trimming stripped 0 bases from V and 7 bases from J, with 7 bases between. Germline values: CDR1 LNHNV, CDR2 YYDKDF (reference sequence). The CDR3 DNA is TGTGCCACCAGCAGAGATCGGGGGGAGCAGTACTTC. It specifies CATSRDRGEQYF.

V and J are TRBV30 and TRBJ2-1; 9 bases match TRBD2. Germline V CDR1 and CDR2: GTSNPN, SVGIG (reference sequence). J gave up 6 bases and V 0 bases, and 6 bases lay outside the gene matches. The CDR3 is made up of 15 amino acids. The chain's CDR3 is CAWSVRREGTNEQFF. CDR3 sequence (DNA): TGTGCCTGGAGTGTACGGCGGGAGGGGACCAATGAGCAGTTCTTC.

The chain recombines TRBV7-2 with TRBJ2-1; 10 positions match TRBD2. CDR1 and CDR2 (germline): SGHTA, FQGNSA. V was clipped by 7 bases and J by 3 bases; unmatched bases: 6. This CDR3 has 15 amino acids. CDR3 nucleotide sequence: TGTGCCAGCACGAGGGCTAGCGGGAGCTACAATGAGCAGTTCTTC. Translated: CASTRASGSYNEQFF.

This chain uses TRBV29-1 with TRBJ2-7, with 8 bases lining up with TRBD1. J gave up 2 bases and V 7 bases, and 7 bases lay outside the gene matches. The CDR3 is 13 amino acids. CDR1 and CDR2 (germline): SQVTM, ANQGSEA. The CDR3 nucleotides are TGCAGCGCACAGGACAGGGCGACCTACGAGCAGTACTTC. It specifies CSAQDRATYEQYF.

The rearrangement uses TRBV19 and TRBJ2-6; 10 bases agree with TRBD1. Unmatched junction bases numbered 9, after V lost 9 bases and J lost 4 bases. This CDR3 has 16 residues. The germline V gene has CDR1 LNHDA and CDR2 SQIVND (reference sequence). The CDR3 DNA reads as TGTGCCAGCCGGGACAGGGGATCAGAAGGGGCCAACGTCCTGACTTTC. Translated: CASRDRGSEGANVLTF.

The chain is built from TRBV29-1 and TRBJ1-4; D is unresolved. From germline, CDR1 is SQVTM and CDR2 ANQGSEA. The germline V and J ends were trimmed by 3 bases and 7 bases, with 9 bases remaining between them. The CDR3 is 12 residues long. The CDR3 nucleotides are TGCAGCGTTGACAGCTCGGGTGAAAAACTGTTTTTT. Its protein product is CSVDSSGEKLFF.

There are a few counts of this clone. The J gene is TRBJ2-1, the V gene TRBV30; 7 nucleotides line up with TRBD2. The V gene end was trimmed by 7 bases and the J gene end by 0 bases; junction bases not matched to a gene: 12. CDR1 is GTSNPN and CDR2 is SVGIG in the germline V gene (reference sequence). The CDR3 consists of 16 residues. In DNA, the CDR3 is TGTGCCTCCCAGCGGGCTAGCGGAGACTCCTACAATGAGCAGTTCTTC. Amino acid sequence: CASQRASGDSYNEQFF.

This clone was counted only a few times. The J gene is TRBJ2-1, the V gene TRBV7-9; 7 bases fit TRBD1. Germline CDR1 reads SEHNR; CDR2 reads FQNEAQ (reference sequence). The CDR3 has 15 amino acids. The V and J ends lost 2 bases and 5 bases, in that order; junction bases with no gene match: 6. CDR3 coding DNA: TGTGCCAGCAGCTTATTACAGGGGCCCAACAATGAGCAGTTCTTC. Translated, it gives CASSLLQGPNNEQFF.

The chain employs TRBV7-2 and TRBJ1-1; TRBD1 matches 11 bases. The germline CDR1 and CDR2 sequences are SGHTA and FQGNSA. The CDR3 consists of 12 residues. V trimming: 3 bases; J trimming: 9 bases; junction bases outside the gene matches: 0. CDR3 residues: CASSLDRGQAFF. CDR3 DNA: TGTGCCAGCAGCTTGGACAGGGGGCAAGCTTTCTTT. Using reference TRBV7-2 and TRBJ1-1 for the parts outside the CDR3, the full variable domain is GAGVSQSPSNKVTEKGKDVELRCDPISGHTALYWYRQSLGQGLEFLIYFQGNSAPDKSGLPSDRFSAERTGGSVSTLTIQRTQQEDSAVYLCASSLDRGQAFFGQGTRLTVV.

The V call is TRBV14, the J call TRBJ2-7; 11 bases are shared with TRBD1. This CDR3 contains 16 residues. Germline CDR1 and CDR2: SGHDN and FVKESK. The V and J ends lost 1 base and 3 bases, in that order; junction bases with no gene match: 5. The CDR3 DNA reads as TGTGCCAGCAGCCAAGCCACCGGGACAGGGGGCTACGAGCAGTACTTC. It specifies CASSQATGTGGYEQYF.

The chain carries TRBV5-1 and TRBJ2-5; 7 nucleotides agree with TRBD1. J lost 4 bases, V lost 4 bases, and 7 bases had no gene match. The CDR3 totals 14 residues. CDR1 SGHRS and CDR2 YFSETQ come from the germline V gene. The CDR3 DNA reads TGCGCCAGCAGCCGCCAGACAGGGCTAGAGACCCAGTACTTC. It codes for CASSRQTGLETQYF.

The chain combines TRBV9 with TRBJ2-5, with unresolved D. This CDR3 contains 12 residues. Germline V gene lookup returns CDR1 SGDLS and CDR2 YYNGEE. The V gene lost 2 bases and the J gene lost 5 bases, with 7 bases spanning the gap. The CDR3 DNA is TGTGCCAGCAGCGTGGGCTATGAGACCCAGTACTTC. Translated: CASSVGYETQYF.

For this clone: Other nucleotide sequences from this sample produce the same CDR3. The gene calls are TRBV28 and TRBJ2-7; no clear D gene. Germline CDR1 and CDR2: MDHEN and SYDVKM. CDR3 length: 11 residues. V lost 1 base and J 6 bases, leaving 4 bases between the germline ends. Here the CDR3 reads CASSLSREQYF. The CDR3 DNA is TGTGCCAGCAGTTTATCCCGCGAGCAGTACTTC.

The chain uses TRBV18 and TRBJ1-1, with no clear D. The CDR3 is 12 amino acids. The V and J ends lost 5 bases and 3 bases respectively, with 7 bases between them. Germline CDR1 KGHSH, CDR2 LQKENI. DNA for the CDR3: TGTGCCAGCTCAGCAGCAGACACTGAAGCTTTCTTT. It encodes CASSAADTEAFF.

This chain uses TRBV14 with TRBJ2-1; 10 bases agree with TRBD2. Germline CDR1 SGHDN, CDR2 FVKESK. V dropped 0 bases and J dropped 4; count of bases not matched to a gene: 3. This CDR3 is 16 amino acids long. This CDR3 is CASSQERTSGYNEQFF. Here the CDR3 DNA reads TGTGCCAGCAGCCAAGAGAGGACTAGCGGTTACAATGAGCAGTTCTTC.

V is TRBV30 and J is TRBJ2-3; the D is unclear. The length of the CDR3 is 12 residues. V was shortened by 3 bases and J by 8 bases, with 12 bases between the two germline ends. Germline V CDR1 and CDR2: GTSNPN, SVGIG (reference sequence). CDR3 residues: CAWRRLSGTQYF. The CDR3 DNA reads as TGTGCCTGGAGACGTTTGTCGGGTACGCAGTATTTT.

The chain carries TRBV30 and TRBJ1-5, with D possibly being TRBD1 (5 bases). Trimming stripped 2 bases from V and 7 bases from J, with 12 bases between. The CDR3 extends over 13 amino acids. Germline assignment: CDR1 GTSNPN and CDR2 SVGIG (reference sequence). CDR3 in amino acids: CAWSSRVGQPQHF. For the CDR3, the DNA is TGTGCCTGGAGTAGCAGGGTCGGGCAGCCCCAGCATTTT.